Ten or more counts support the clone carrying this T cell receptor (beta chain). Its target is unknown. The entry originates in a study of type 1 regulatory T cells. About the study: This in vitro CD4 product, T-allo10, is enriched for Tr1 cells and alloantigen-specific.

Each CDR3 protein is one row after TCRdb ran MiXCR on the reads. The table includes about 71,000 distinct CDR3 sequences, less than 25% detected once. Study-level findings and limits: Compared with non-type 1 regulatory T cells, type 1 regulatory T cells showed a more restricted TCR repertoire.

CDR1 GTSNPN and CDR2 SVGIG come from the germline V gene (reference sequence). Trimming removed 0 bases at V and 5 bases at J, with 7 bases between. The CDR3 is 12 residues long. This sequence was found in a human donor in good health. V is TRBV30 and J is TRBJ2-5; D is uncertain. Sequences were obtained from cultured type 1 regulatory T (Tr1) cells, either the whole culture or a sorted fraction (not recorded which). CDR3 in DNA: TGTGCCTGGAGTGTCTCTAGTGAGACCCAGTACTTC. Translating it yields CAWSVSSETQYF.